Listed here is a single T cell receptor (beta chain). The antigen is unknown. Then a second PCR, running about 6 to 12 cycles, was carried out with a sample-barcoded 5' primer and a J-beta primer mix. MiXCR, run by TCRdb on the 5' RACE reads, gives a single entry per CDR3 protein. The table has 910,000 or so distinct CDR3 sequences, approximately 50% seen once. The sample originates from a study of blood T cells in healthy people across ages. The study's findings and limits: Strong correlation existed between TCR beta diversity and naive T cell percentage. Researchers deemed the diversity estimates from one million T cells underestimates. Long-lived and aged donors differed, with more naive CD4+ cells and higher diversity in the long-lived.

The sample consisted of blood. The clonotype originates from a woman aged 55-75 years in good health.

This chain's CDR3 is CASSFYAGSDTDTQYF. The CDR3, as DNA: TGTGCCAGCAGCTTTTACGCAGGGTCTGACACAGATACGCAGTATTTT. The gene calls are TRBV11-1 and TRBJ2-3; possibly TRBD1 for D (5 bases). With 3 bases removed from V and 2 bases from J, the gap between germline ends came to 15 bases. Germline CDR1 SGHAT, CDR2 FQDESV (reference sequence). This CDR3 has 16 amino acids.